The entry that follows covers one T cell receptor beta chain sequence. Its target is not known. A much larger clone lies a single base off, so this may be a read error. This record comes from a study of CD8+CD57+ T cells in acquired aplastic anemia. The use of genomic DNA as template underpinned the TCR beta VDJ and CDR3 profiling. TCRdb fed the reads into MiXCR, producing one record per CDR3 protein. The table records 110,000 or so distinct CDR3 sequences, 55% to 60% of them present only once. This CDR3 contains 17 residues. CDR1 is SGDLS, CDR2 YYNGEE, per germline. Unmatched junction bases numbered 13, after V lost 0 bases and J lost 11 bases. Study results and limitations: Patients and controls turned out to have approximately 29 CD8+ CDR3 sequences in common.

Patients picked for sequencing had shown CD8+CD57+ cell expansion detected by flow cytometry. Patients were treatment-naive when blood was sampled. The clonotype was recovered from a human donor with aplastic anemia. Sequencing used sorted CD4+, CD8+, or CD8+CD57+ T cells (not recorded which) from PBMCs. The V and J genes are TRBV9 and TRBJ2-6, with 8 bases fitting TRBD2. The CDR3 region is CASSVGSRGGDPHVLTF. The CDR3 DNA is TGTGCCAGCAGCGTAGGGAGTCGGGGGGGCGATCCCCACGTCCTGACTTTC.